This T cell receptor beta chain was recovered during a study of Graves' ophthalmopathy and Graves' hyperthyroidism. TCR beta CDR3 amplification used RNA transcripts. The first-round RT-PCR employed HTBI primers together with the Qiagen OneStep RT-PCR kit. A multiplex PCR was then performed as the second round. One entry per CDR3 protein results from TCRdb running MiXCR on the multiplex PCR reads. Of around 600,000 distinct CDR3 sequences in the sample, under 50% were seen once. Notes on the study in general: Blood also harbored most expanded thyroid clonotypes above 0.001 frequency.

This CDR3 contains 18 residues. J gave up 4 bases and V 5 bases, and 12 bases lay outside the gene matches. The germline V gene encodes CDR1 SEHNR and CDR2 FQNEAQ (reference sequence). This clonotype came up many times. The target antigen is unknown. Ophthalmopathy donors showed moderate-to-severe activity, CAS ≥3, NOSPECS ≥4 and a duration under 3 months. Clinicians made diagnoses from clinical symptoms, serum thyroxine, TRAb, thyroid ultrasound and orbital computed tomography. Specimen: peripheral blood. This clonotype originated in an adult man with Graves' ophthalmopathy. The V and J genes are TRBV7-9 and TRBJ2-5; 14 nucleotides agree with TRBD2. The CDR3 nucleotides read TGTGCCAGCAGCCTCCCACCGGGACTAGCGGGGGAGAGAGAGACCCAGTACTTC. Translated: CASSLPPGLAGERETQYF.